This is a list of T cell receptor beta chains from one sample in a study of shared clonotypes between healthy human individuals. Assay used: immunoSEQ multiplex PCR; TCRdb lists only in-frame clones, some missing. The table lists over a million clones, approximately 78% of them singletons. The sequenced sample was memory CD4+ T cells from PBMCs. These receptors were collected from a man aged 18 to 35 in good health. Some clones in this sample may be carry-over from other donors' samples. Both conserved end residues are part of each CDR3. Fields, in order: D gene, V gene, clone size, J gene, CDR3 DNA, CDR3 protein. D genes are given only for firm matches. Not every row has a clone size; where given, it reads once, few, many or a size class.

d_call: TRBD1; v_call: TRBV5-1; clone_size: NA; j_call: TRBJ1-2; cdr3_nt: TGCGCCAGCAGCTTCGACAGGGGAGACTATGGCTACACCTTC; cdr3_aa: CASSFDRGDYGYTF
d_call: TRBD1; v_call: TRBV6-5; clone_size: NA; j_call: TRBJ1-2; cdr3_nt: TGTGCCAGCAGTCCTCAGGGGGTGGCTAACTATGGCTACACCTTC; cdr3_aa: CASSPQGVANYGYTF
d_call: NA; v_call: TRBV7-8; clone_size: NA; j_call: TRBJ2-7; cdr3_nt: TGTGCCAGCAGCCCCACCCATGGGGACGCTGGGGGGGAGCAGTACTTC; cdr3_aa: CASSPTHGDAGGEQYF
d_call: NA; v_call: TRBV6-7; clone_size: NA; j_call: TRBJ1-3; cdr3_nt: TGTGCCAGCAGTTACCCGAGGAAAGGAAACACCATATATTTT; cdr3_aa: CASSYPRKGNTIYF
d_call: NA; v_call: TRBV7-3; clone_size: NA; j_call: TRBJ1-1; cdr3_nt: TGTGCCAGCAGCATCCCTTTGGGGGAGAACACTGAAGCTTTCTTT; cdr3_aa: CASSIPLGENTEAFF
d_call: NA; v_call: TRBV5-4; clone_size: NA; j_call: TRBJ2-3; cdr3_nt: TGTGCCAGCAGCTTGAGCAGAGGCACAGATACGCAGTATTTT; cdr3_aa: CASSLSRGTDTQYF
d_call: NA; v_call: TRBV14; clone_size: NA; j_call: TRBJ1-2; cdr3_nt: TGTGCCAGCAGCCCAAGGTCCAGTTGGGGCTATGGCTACACCTTC; cdr3_aa: CASSPRSSWGYGYTF
d_call: NA; v_call: TRBV30; clone_size: NA; j_call: TRBJ2-3; cdr3_nt: TGTGCCTGGAGGGTCTCCGGGTGCACGCAGTATTTT; cdr3_aa: CAWRVSGCTQYF
d_call: NA; v_call: TRBV29-1; clone_size: NA; j_call: TRBJ2-5; cdr3_nt: TGCAGCGTTTGGGCGTCTCCGGGTCCAGAGACCCAGTACTTC; cdr3_aa: CSVWASPGPETQYF
d_call: NA; v_call: TRBV28; clone_size: NA; j_call: TRBJ2-6; cdr3_nt: TGTGCCAGCAGCCTCGCCCGGACTGGGGCCAACGTCCTGACTTTC; cdr3_aa: CASSLARTGANVLTF
d_call: TRBD1; v_call: TRBV9; clone_size: NA; j_call: TRBJ1-4; cdr3_nt: TGTGCCAGCAGCGTAGACGGGACAGGGGGTGAAAAACTGTTTTTT; cdr3_aa: CASSVDGTGGEKLFF
d_call: NA; v_call: TRBV5-1; clone_size: NA; j_call: TRBJ1-1; cdr3_nt: TGCGCCAGCACTCTGGGGGCGGTGCTGGGGAACACTGAAGCTTTCTTT; cdr3_aa: CASTLGAVLGNTEAFF
d_call: NA; v_call: TRBV2; clone_size: few; j_call: TRBJ1-4; cdr3_nt: TGTGCCAGCAGTCCAGAGGGGGGGAAGCGTAGTGAAAAACTGTTTTTT; cdr3_aa: CASSPEGGKRSEKLFF
d_call: NA; v_call: TRBV11-3; clone_size: once; j_call: TRBJ1-1; cdr3_nt: TGTGCCAGCAGCTTAACAAGGTTCACTGAAGCTTTCTTT; cdr3_aa: CASSLTRFTEAFF
d_call: TRBD1; v_call: TRBV15; clone_size: NA; j_call: TRBJ1-3; cdr3_nt: TGTGCCACCAGCAGAGGAGGGGACAGGGCTGGAAACACCATATATTTT; cdr3_aa: CATSRGGDRAGNTIYF
d_call: NA; v_call: TRBV20-1; clone_size: NA; j_call: TRBJ2-1; cdr3_nt: TGCAGTGCTAGATCGAACAATGAGCAGTTCTTC; cdr3_aa: CSARSNNEQFF
d_call: NA; v_call: TRBV5-5; clone_size: NA; j_call: TRBJ1-1; cdr3_nt: TGTGCCAGCAGCCGTCACAGGAACACTGAAGCTTTCTTT; cdr3_aa: CASSRHRNTEAFF
d_call: NA; v_call: TRBV28; clone_size: few; j_call: TRBJ2-2; cdr3_nt: TGTGCCAGCAGGGAGGGGCCCGGGGAGCTGTTTTTT; cdr3_aa: CASREGPGELFF
d_call: NA; v_call: TRBV27; clone_size: NA; j_call: TRBJ2-3; cdr3_nt: TGTGCCACCGCTACACTTCCGGGTTCAGATACGCAGTATTTT; cdr3_aa: CATATLPGSDTQYF
d_call: NA; v_call: TRBV7-3; clone_size: few; j_call: TRBJ1-2; cdr3_nt: TGTGCCAGCAGCCCGAGGATCGGGGAAGGCTACACCTTC; cdr3_aa: CASSPRIGEGYTF
d_call: TRBD1; v_call: TRBV5-1; clone_size: NA; j_call: TRBJ1-5; cdr3_nt: TGCGCCAGCAGCCCAACCCTGACAGGGGGCGAAATTCAGCCCCAGCATTTT; cdr3_aa: CASSPTLTGGEIQPQHF